This TCR beta chain was recovered during a study of blood T cell repertoires in COVID-19. Study overall: T cells, B-cell-depleted T cells, or PBMCs supplied cDNA or gDNA.

The CDR3 totals 15 residues. Trimming removed 4 bases from V and 2 bases from J; junction bases left unmatched: 4. Germline CDR1 is SGHDN and CDR2 is FVKESK. Data came from immunoSEQ multiplex PCR; TCRdb stores just in-frame clones and leaves some out. The table shows over 150,000 clones, with 80% to 85% occurring only once. The chain recombines TRBV14 with TRBJ2-2; 7 bases agree with TRBD1. Sequencing was performed on peripheral blood. The clonotype originates from a woman in her 70s with COVID-19, enrolled during active disease. CDR3 in amino acids: CASSRTGFNTGELFF. As DNA, the CDR3 is TGTGCCAGCAGCCGGACAGGCTTTAACACCGGGGAGCTGTTTTTT.